This paragraph reports one TCR beta chain. The antigen is not known. These data are taken from a study of beta chain features in type 1 diabetes. Study at large: There was similarity between patients and healthy donors in age, gender and cell yields. Examined across all samples were approximately 99 million sorted cells. Overall study results and limits: Among patients, naive, central memory and Treg TCRB repertoires appeared more similar than among healthy donors. PCR could preferentially amplify shorter templates, alike in patients and controls. All four CD4+ subsets from Type 1 diabetes patients carried moderately but significantly shorter TCRB CDR3s.

With 1 base removed from V and 5 bases from J, the gap between germline ends came to 14 bases. Germline V gene data show CDR1 as LGHNA and CDR2 as YSLEER. The CDR3 consists of 15 residues. The isolated RNA, all of it, was reverse transcribed, so expressed TCRB transcripts were what got sequenced. The protocol was immunoSEQ multiplex PCR, while the TCRdb copy is restricted to in-frame clones and leaves out a portion. The sample lists 300,000 to 350,000 clones, roughly 14% occurring once. Sequenced material: naive CD4+ T cells from blood. This clonotype originated in a woman aged 18-35 years with type 1 diabetes. J is TRBJ1-2 and V is TRBV4-3; D is possibly TRBD1 (5 bases). CDR3 in DNA: TGCGCCAGCAGCCAAGCCTCGCAGGGCCTATATGGCTACACCTTC. Translation gives CASSQASQGLYGYTF.